These T cell receptor beta chains were read from a single sample in a study of CD8 T cells in ankylosing spondylitis. TCRdb reprocessed the 5' RACE reads with MiXCR, giving one entry per CDR3 protein. The data hold more than 150,000 distinct CDR3 sequences, with 18% observed a single time. The sequenced material came from blood, either unsorted or a sorted T cell fraction (not recorded which). The source is a male donor aged 5 to 30 with ankylosing spondylitis or in good health (not recorded which). The CDR3 runs from the conserved cysteine through the conserved F or W. A D gene is named only where the DNA matches it firmly. Clone size is not always given. Where it is, it says once, few, many or a class for expanded clones.

>many|TRBJ2-2|TRBV29-1|-
CSARGVVGELFF
TGCAGCGCCCGTGGGGTTGTCGGGGAGCTGTTTTTT
>once|TRBJ1-2|TRBV12-2|-
CASRLGTFNYGYTF
TGTGCAAGTCGCCTCGGGACCTTCAACTATGGCTACACCTTC
>few|TRBJ2-5|TRBV20-1|TRBD2
CSARDSGTSGMRTETQYF
TGCAGTGCTAGAGATAGTGGGACTAGCGGGATGAGGACTGAGACCCAGTACTTC
>-|TRBJ2-1|TRBV20-1|TRBD2
CSASAGGPSSYNEQFF
TGCAGTGCTAGCGCGGGAGGGCCTAGCTCCTACAATGAGCAGTTCTTC
>many|TRBJ2-1|TRBV12-3/TRBV12-4|-
CASSLTGGSNNEQFF
TGTGCCAGCAGTTTAACGGGCGGGTCAAACAATGAGCAGTTCTTC
>many|TRBJ2-7|TRBV19|TRBD1
CASSPLPGQGPPEQYF
TGTGCCAGTAGCCCGCTTCCGGGACAGGGCCCCCCCGAGCAGTACTTC
>many|TRBJ1-5|TRBV12-3/TRBV12-4|-
CASSLPVGNQPQHF
TGTGCCAGCAGTTTACCTGTAGGCAATCAGCCCCAGCATTTT
>many|TRBJ2-2|TRBV20-1|-
CSARRVGELFF
TGCAGTGCTAGGAGAGTGGGGGAGCTGTTTTTT
>many|TRBJ2-7|TRBV4-2|-
CASAAGGGYEQYF
TGTGCCAGCGCCGCAGGAGGGGGCTACGAGCAGTACTTC
>many|TRBJ2-1|TRBV27|TRBD1
CAIGRDRETNEQFF
TGTGCCATCGGCCGGGACAGGGAAACCAATGAGCAGTTCTTC
>many|TRBJ2-3|TRBV24-1|-
CATSDPTETDTQYF
TGTGCCACCAGTGATCCGACAGAGACAGATACGCAGTATTTT
>many|TRBJ1-1|TRBV6-5|-
CASSYSPEGGMKEAFF
TGTGCCAGCAGTTACTCCCCAGAGGGGGGGATGAAAGAGGCTTTCTTT
>-|TRBJ1-4|TRBV12-3/TRBV12-4|-
CASMGSSATNEKLFF
TGTGCCAGCATGGGCAGCTCTGCAACTAATGAAAAACTGTTTTTT
>many|TRBJ2-1|TRBV20-1|TRBD2
CSLDHTSASIREQFF
TGCAGCCTGGACCACACTAGCGCCTCAATCCGTGAGCAGTTCTTC
>many|TRBJ2-7|TRBV4-3|TRBD1
CASSQDRGYEQYF
TGCGCCAGCAGCCAGGACAGGGGCTACGAGCAGTACTTC
>-|TRBJ2-1|TRBV2|-
CASSEALGGAGTKQFF
TGTGCCAGCAGTGAAGCGCTTGGGGGGGCCGGGACTAAGCAGTTCTTC
>once|TRBJ2-1|TRBV6-4|-
CASSDSAGPNNEQFF
TGTGCCAGCAGTGACTCGGCGGGACCTAACAATGAGCAGTTCTTC
>-|TRBJ2-1|TRBV11-3|TRBD1
CASSPRGQGADEQFF
TGTGCCAGCAGCCCCCGGGGACAGGGGGCAGATGAGCAGTTCTTC
>-|TRBJ2-1|TRBV6-2/TRBV6-3|TRBD2
CASSGLAGTYNEQFF
TGTGCCAGCAGCGGACTAGCGGGGACCTACAATGAGCAGTTCTTC
>few|TRBJ2-2|TRBV5-4|-
CASSLGRRAGELFF
TGTGCCAGCAGCTTGGGGAGAAGGGCCGGGGAGCTGTTTTTT
>-|TRBJ2-1|TRBV18|-
CASSPLGHNNEQFF
TGTGCCAGCTCACCACTAGGGCACAACAATGAGCAGTTCTTC
>many|TRBJ2-7|TRBV7-8|-
CASSLGQGRTYEQYF
TGTGCCAGCAGCTTAGGGCAGGGGAGGACCTACGAGCAGTACTTC
>many|TRBJ1-5|TRBV6-2/TRBV6-3|TRBD1
CASRRTGFNQPQHF
TGTGCCAGCAGAAGGACAGGCTTCAATCAGCCCCAGCATTTT
>many|TRBJ1-2|TRBV12-3/TRBV12-4|TRBD1
CASSLSSRGYGGYTF
TGTGCCAGCAGTTTATCGTCCAGGGGGTACGGCGGCTACACCTTC
>many|TRBJ1-3|TRBV12-3/TRBV12-4|-
CASSPRGLSGNTIYF
TGTGCCAGCAGTCCAAGGGGCCTCTCTGGAAACACCATATATTTT
>many|TRBJ1-5|TRBV12-3/TRBV12-4|-
CASSPGSFGAAQHF
TGTGCCAGCAGCCCAGGGTCCTTTGGTGCAGCCCAGCATTTT
>many|TRBJ2-2|TRBV24-1|TRBD2
CATSLLGGSELFF
TGTGCCACCAGTCTCCTGGGAGGGAGTGAGCTGTTTTTT
>few|TRBJ2-5|TRBV20-1|TRBD2
CSARLAGVMETQYF
TGCAGTGCAAGACTAGCGGGAGTAATGGAGACCCAGTACTTC
>many|TRBJ2-1|TRBV12-3/TRBV12-4|TRBD2
CASSSPSGGGSEQFF
TGTGCCAGCAGTTCGCCCTCTGGGGGGGGGAGTGAGCAGTTCTTC
>few|TRBJ2-2|TRBV5-5|-
CASTAGQSNTGELFF
TGTGCCAGCACCGCGGGACAGTCGAACACCGGGGAGCTGTTTTTT
>-|TRBJ2-1|TRBV20-1|-
CSGQQLYNEQFF
TGCAGTGGTCAGCAGTTATACAATGAGCAGTTCTTC
>-|TRBJ2-2|TRBV7-7|-
CASSPVPGSGELFF
TGTGCCAGCAGTCCGGTCCCGGGATCCGGGGAGCTGTTTTTT
>-|TRBJ2-5|TRBV19|-
CASSTRRETQYF
TGTGCCAGTAGTACCCGTAGAGAGACCCAGTACTTC
>-|TRBJ2-1|TRBV27|TRBD2
CASSITSGSGNEQFF
TGTGCCAGCAGTATTACTAGCGGGAGTGGTAATGAGCAGTTCTTC
>-|TRBJ2-3|TRBV6-2/TRBV6-3|TRBD2
CATILSTGGGDTQYF
TGTGCCACCATCTTGTCCACCGGGGGGGGAGATACGCAGTATTTT
>few|TRBJ1-1|TRBV10-3|-
CATSAGFKAFF
TGTGCCACTTCCGCAGGGTTTAAGGCTTTCTTT
>many|TRBJ2-3|TRBV2|-
CAVTDTQYF
TGTGCCGTTACAGATACGCAGTATTTT
>few|TRBJ2-7|TRBV7-2|-
CASSSQPLRQTYEQYF
TGTGCCAGCAGCTCGCAACCCCTAAGACAGACCTACGAGCAGTACTTC
>many|TRBJ1-3|TRBV7-9|-
CASSLAPDSGNTIYF
TGTGCCAGCAGCTTAGCCCCGGACTCTGGAAACACCATATATTTT